These 12 T cell receptor beta chains came from one sample sequenced in a study of Graves' ophthalmopathy and Graves' hyperthyroidism. The TCR beta CDR3 regions underwent amplification from RNA transcripts. HTBI primers were employed in first-round RT-PCR, then a second-round multiplex PCR followed. MiXCR was run by TCRdb on the multiplex PCR reads, yielding one entry per CDR3 protein. This table holds some 390,000 distinct CDR3 sequences, approximately 16% found once. Sequencing was done on a sample of peripheral blood. The receptors originated from a woman under 30 with Graves' ophthalmopathy.

This clonotype was found many times. The DNA for the CDR3 is TGTGCTAGTGCCTCACAGGGACTTGAAGCTTTCTTT. Amino acids: CASASQGLEAFF. This chain joins TRBV12-5 and TRBJ1-1; D may be TRBD1 (6 bases). CDR3 length equals 12 residues. The V and J ends lost 7 bases and 7 bases respectively, with 13 bases between them. Germline CDR1 LGHNT, CDR2 FRNRAP.

This clonotype has just a few counts. The J gene is TRBJ2-7, the V gene TRBV15, with D unresolved. Trimming stripped 5 bases from V and 3 bases from J, with 8 bases between. This CDR3 spans 12 amino acids. Germline CDR1 is LNHNV and CDR2 is YYDKDF (reference sequence). CDR3 region: CATSVGGYEQYF. The CDR3, as DNA: TGTGCCACCAGCGTCGGCGGCTACGAGCAGTACTTC.

At least ten counts were recorded for this clonotype. The chain uses TRBV6-5 and TRBJ1-1; possibly TRBD1 for D (6 bases). The CDR3 sequence is 11 residues long. V was trimmed by 6 bases and J by 8 bases, leaving 10 bases between them. Looked up from germline, CDR1 is MNHEY and CDR2 is SVGAGI. The CDR3 nucleotides are TGTGCCAGCAGGCTAACAGGGGAAGCTTTCTTT. It is translated as CASRLTGEAFF.

The chain is built from TRBV27 and TRBJ1-1; the D gene is possibly TRBD1 (6 bases). Trimming left V 4 bases short and J 1 base short, with 16 bases between. Germline V gives CDR1 MNHEY, CDR2 SMNVEV (reference sequence). The CDR3 is 16 residues long. The CDR3 DNA sequence: TGTGCCAGCAGTTCGATTCAGGGGAGCGGGAACACTGAAGCTTTCTTT. Translated, it gives CASSSIQGSGNTEAFF.

This clonotype was seen repeatedly, ten times or more. The V call is TRBV27, the J call TRBJ1-2; a weak D match, TRBD1 (6 bases). This CDR3 comprises 15 residues. Germline V gene sequence: CDR1 MNHEY, CDR2 SMNVEV (reference sequence). Trimming took 5 bases from V and 6 from J, leaving 19 bases between them. CDR3 loop: CASSHQGGRTDGYTF. The DNA for the CDR3 is TGTGCCAGCAGTCACCAGGGCGGGCGGACAGATGGCTACACCTTC.

This clonotype has at least ten counts. A read error may account for a junction end that differs from germline. Written as DNA, the CDR3 is TGTGCCTCCAGGGGGCAGGTATACGAACAGTACTTC. It is translated as CASRGQVYEQYF. The rearrangement links TRBV19 to TRBJ2-7; 8 bases are a match to TRBD1. The CDR3 spans 12 residues. Germline V CDR1 and CDR2: LNHDA, SQIVND (reference sequence).

V usage is TRBV6-1 and J usage is TRBJ2-5, with D possibly TRBD2 on 5 matching bases. There are 14 residues in the CDR3. Trimming left V 2 bases short and J 5 bases short, with 12 bases between. The germline V gene has CDR1 MNHNS and CDR2 SASEGT. CDR3 in amino acids: CASSESAVRETQYF. CDR3 nucleotide sequence: TGTGCCAGCAGTGAATCAGCGGTCCGGGAGACCCAGTACTTC.

The chain employs TRBV12-5 and TRBJ2-4; D gene ambiguous. The CDR3 is 13 residues long. Trimming took 7 bases from V and 3 from J, leaving 10 bases between them. CDR1 is LGHNT and CDR2 is FRNRAP in the germline V gene. The CDR3 region has the DNA TGTGCTAGTGCCAATGGGCTCAAAAACATTCAGTACTTC. It codes for CASANGLKNIQYF.

This clonotype occurred many times. The CDR3 sequence: CAWSLEGWSRTFGEPQHF. The CDR3 DNA sequence: TGTGCCTGGAGCCTAGAGGGGTGGAGCAGGACCTTCGGGGAGCCCCAGCATTTT. The V call is TRBV30, the J call TRBJ1-5; TRBD1 might be the D (5 bases). Trimming removed 3 bases from V and 8 bases from J, with 29 bases in between. The germline V gene has CDR1 GTSNPN and CDR2 SVGIG (reference sequence). The CDR3 totals 18 residues.

This clonotype was seen repeatedly, ten times or more. One end of the junction does not line up with germline, which may come from a read error. V usage is TRBV6-2 or TRBV6-3 and J usage is TRBJ2-5, with TRBD2 matching over 9 bases. The germline V gene encodes CDR1 MNHEY and CDR2 SVGEGT. The CDR3 sequence is 12 residues long. The CDR3 region is CASSFGLANKNF. The CDR3 DNA follows: TGTGCCAGCAGTTTCGGACTAGCGAACAAAAACTTC.

This clonotype was detected ten times or more. The CDR3 spells CASSDWRWQPQHF. In DNA form, the CDR3 reads TGTGCCAGCAGTGACTGGAGATGGCAGCCCCAGCATTTT. J is TRBJ1-5 and V is TRBV6-2 or TRBV6-3, with D unclear. Trimming removed 5 bases at V and 7 bases at J, with 12 bases between. CDR3 length: 13 amino acids. CDR1 and CDR2 from the germline V gene are MNHEY and SVGEGT.

This clonotype was counted many times. The V call is TRBV7-9, the J call TRBJ1-1; 7 bases fit TRBD1. CDR3 length: 14 amino acids. After removal of 6 bases from V and 3 bases from J, the junction contained 7 bases not matched to a gene. CDR1 is SEHNR and CDR2 is FQNEAQ in the germline V gene (reference sequence). CDR3 loop: CASRSTGTYTEAFF. The CDR3 bases are TGTGCCAGCAGATCGACAGGGACCTACACTGAAGCTTTCTTT.